The sequence of this T cell receptor (beta chain) was determined in a study of cytomegalovirus exposure and HLA in healthy donors. General study results and limits: In all likelihood, a cluster of highly shared sequence variants was a sequencing artifact. Using the classifier, cytomegalovirus status was reportedly diagnosed with high specificity and sensitivity. Specific recognition of CMV antigens was confirmed in vitro for a few chains (all CMV-associated). A later analysis reported that several of the most significant clusters appeared to be linked to common viral pathogens, among them Epstein-Barr virus.

Use of 60 Vbeta and 13 Jbeta primers characterized the PCR. Sequencing was performed with immunoSEQ multiplex PCR; in TCRdb, only in-frame clones are kept and a portion is missing. The data show about 140,000 clones, with approximately 71% seen just once and nearly 5% held by the top ten. Of note for this clone: The antigen remains unidentified.

The sample was PBMCs. This TCR came from a woman aged 50 to 60 in good health and CMV-seronegative.

The CDR3 nucleotides are TGTGCCAGCAGCTTAGGGGGACAGGGGATGGATACGCAGTATTTT. It codes for CASSLGGQGMDTQYF. The chain is built from TRBV13 and TRBJ2-3, with 10 bases lining up with TRBD1. This CDR3 has 15 residues. From germline, CDR1 is PRHDT and CDR2 FYEKMQ (reference sequence). Losses at the gene ends were 0 bases for V and 6 bases for J; bases not matched to a gene: 3.